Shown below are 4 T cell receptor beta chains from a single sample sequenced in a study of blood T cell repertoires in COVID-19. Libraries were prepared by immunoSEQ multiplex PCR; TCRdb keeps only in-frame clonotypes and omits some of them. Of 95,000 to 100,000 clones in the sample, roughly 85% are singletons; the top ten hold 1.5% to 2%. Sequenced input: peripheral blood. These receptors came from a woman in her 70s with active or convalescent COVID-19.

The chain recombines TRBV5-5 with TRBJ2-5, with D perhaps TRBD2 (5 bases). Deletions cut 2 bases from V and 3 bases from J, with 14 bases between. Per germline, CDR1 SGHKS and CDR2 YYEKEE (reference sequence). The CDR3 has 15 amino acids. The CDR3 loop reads CASSFSSRLKETQYF. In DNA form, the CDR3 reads TGTGCCAGCAGCTTCTCTAGCAGGTTAAAAGAGACCCAGTACTTC.

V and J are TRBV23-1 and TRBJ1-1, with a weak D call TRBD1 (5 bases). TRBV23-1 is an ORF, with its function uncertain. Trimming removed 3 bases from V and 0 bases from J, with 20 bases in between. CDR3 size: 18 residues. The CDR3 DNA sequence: TGCGCCAGCAGTCATTGCCGCCGGAAGGGGTTGGTGAACACTGAAGCTTTCTTT. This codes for CASSHCRRKGLVNTEAFF.

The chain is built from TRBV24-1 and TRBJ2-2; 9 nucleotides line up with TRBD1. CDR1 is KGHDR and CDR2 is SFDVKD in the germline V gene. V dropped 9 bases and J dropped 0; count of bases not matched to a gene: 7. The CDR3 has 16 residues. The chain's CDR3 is CATGGGDRANTGELFF. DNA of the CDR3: TGTGCCACCGGGGGAGGGGACAGGGCGAACACCGGGGAGCTGTTTTTT.

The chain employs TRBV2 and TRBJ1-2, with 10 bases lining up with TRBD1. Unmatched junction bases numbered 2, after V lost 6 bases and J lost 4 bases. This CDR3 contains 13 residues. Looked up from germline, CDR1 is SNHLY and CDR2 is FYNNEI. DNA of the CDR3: TGTGCCAGCAGAGACAGGGGGCTCTATGGCTACACCTTC. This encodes CASRDRGLYGYTF.